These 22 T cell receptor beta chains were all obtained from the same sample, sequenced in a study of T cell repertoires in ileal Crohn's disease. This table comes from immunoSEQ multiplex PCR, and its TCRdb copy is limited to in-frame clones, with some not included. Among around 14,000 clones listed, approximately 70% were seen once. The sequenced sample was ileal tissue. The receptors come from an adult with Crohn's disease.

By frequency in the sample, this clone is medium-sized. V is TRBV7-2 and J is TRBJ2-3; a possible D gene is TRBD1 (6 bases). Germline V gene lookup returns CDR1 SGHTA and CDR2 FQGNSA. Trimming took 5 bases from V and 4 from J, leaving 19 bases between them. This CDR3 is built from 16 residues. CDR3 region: CASSPGLGARADTQYF. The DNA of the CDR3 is TGTGCCAGCAGCCCAGGGCTGGGGGCTAGGGCAGATACGCAGTATTTT.

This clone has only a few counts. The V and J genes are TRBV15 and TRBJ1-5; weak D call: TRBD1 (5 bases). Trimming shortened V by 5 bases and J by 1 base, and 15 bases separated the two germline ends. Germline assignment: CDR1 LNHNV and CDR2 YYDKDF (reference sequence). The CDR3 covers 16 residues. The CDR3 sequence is CATSERGSGSNQPQHF. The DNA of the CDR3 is TGTGCCACCAGCGAGCGGGGGAGTGGGAGCAATCAGCCCCAGCATTTT.

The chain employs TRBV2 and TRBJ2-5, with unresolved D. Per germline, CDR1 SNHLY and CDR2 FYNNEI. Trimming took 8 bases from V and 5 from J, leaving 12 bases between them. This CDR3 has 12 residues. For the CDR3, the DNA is TGTGCCAGCGGGCTCCGGGTGGAGACCCAGTACTTC. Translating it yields CASGLRVETQYF.

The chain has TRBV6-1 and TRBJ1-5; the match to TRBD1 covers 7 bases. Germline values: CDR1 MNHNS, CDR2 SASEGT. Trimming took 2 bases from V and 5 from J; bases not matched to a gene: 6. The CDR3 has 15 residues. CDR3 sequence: CASSEPGQVHQPQHF. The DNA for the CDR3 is TGTGCCAGCAGTGAACCCGGACAGGTACATCAGCCCCAGCATTTT.

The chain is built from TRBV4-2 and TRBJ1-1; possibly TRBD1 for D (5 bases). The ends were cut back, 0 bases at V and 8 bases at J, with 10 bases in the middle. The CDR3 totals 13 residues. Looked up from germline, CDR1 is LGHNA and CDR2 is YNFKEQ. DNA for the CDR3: TGTGCCAGCAGCCAAGACGTGACAGAAGAAGCTTTCTTT. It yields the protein CASSQDVTEEAFF.

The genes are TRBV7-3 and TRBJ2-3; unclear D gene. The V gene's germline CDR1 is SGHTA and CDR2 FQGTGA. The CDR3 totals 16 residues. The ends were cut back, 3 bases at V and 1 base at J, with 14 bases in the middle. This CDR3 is CASSFGSTYRTDTQYF. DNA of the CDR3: TGTGCCAGCAGCTTTGGGTCGACTTATCGCACAGATACGCAGTATTTT.

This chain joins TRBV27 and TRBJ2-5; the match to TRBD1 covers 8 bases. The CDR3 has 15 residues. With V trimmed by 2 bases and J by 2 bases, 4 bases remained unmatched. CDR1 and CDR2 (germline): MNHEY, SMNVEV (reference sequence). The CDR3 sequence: CASSLRTGRQETQYF. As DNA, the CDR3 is TGTGCCAGCAGTTTAAGGACAGGGCGGCAAGAGACCCAGTACTTC.

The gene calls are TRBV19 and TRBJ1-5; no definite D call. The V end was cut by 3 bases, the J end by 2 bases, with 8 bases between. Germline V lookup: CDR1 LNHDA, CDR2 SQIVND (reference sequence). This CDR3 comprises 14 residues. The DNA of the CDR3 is TGTGCCAGTAGTATTCTCGGGGGCAATCAGCCCCAGCATTTT. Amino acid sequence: CASSILGGNQPQHF.

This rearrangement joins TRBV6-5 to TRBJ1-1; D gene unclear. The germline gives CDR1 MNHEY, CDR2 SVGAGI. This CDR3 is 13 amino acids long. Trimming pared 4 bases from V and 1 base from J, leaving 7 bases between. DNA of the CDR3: TGTGCCAGCAGTTTAAGGGAGAACACTGAAGCTTTCTTT. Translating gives CASSLRENTEAFF.

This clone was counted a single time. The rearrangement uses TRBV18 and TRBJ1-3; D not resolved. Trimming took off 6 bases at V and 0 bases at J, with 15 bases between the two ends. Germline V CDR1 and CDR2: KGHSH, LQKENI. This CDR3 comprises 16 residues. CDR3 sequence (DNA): TGTGCCAGCTCCCCCGAGACCGGTTTCTCTGGAAACACCATATATTTT. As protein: CASSPETGFSGNTIYF.

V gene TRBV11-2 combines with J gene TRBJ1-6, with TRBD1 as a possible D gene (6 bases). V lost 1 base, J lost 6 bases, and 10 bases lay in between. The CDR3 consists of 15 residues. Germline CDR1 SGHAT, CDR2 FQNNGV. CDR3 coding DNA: TGTGCCAGCAGCTTAGCTAGACAGGCTAATTCACCCCTCCACTTT. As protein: CASSLARQANSPLHF.

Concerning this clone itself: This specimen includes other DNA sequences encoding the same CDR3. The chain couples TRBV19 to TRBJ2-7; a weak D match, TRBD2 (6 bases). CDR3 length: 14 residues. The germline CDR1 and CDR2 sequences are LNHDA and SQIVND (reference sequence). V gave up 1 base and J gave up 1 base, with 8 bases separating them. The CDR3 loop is CASSIARGSYEQYF. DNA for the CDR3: TGTGCCAGTAGTATAGCTCGGGGGTCCTACGAGCAGTACTTC.

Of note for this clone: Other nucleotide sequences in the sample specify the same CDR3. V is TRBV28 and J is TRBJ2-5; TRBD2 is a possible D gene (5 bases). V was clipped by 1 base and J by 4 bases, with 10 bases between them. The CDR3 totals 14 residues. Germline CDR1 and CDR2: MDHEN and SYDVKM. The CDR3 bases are TGTGCCAGCAGTTTATCCGGAGGCGGAGAGACCCAGTACTTC. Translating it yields CASSLSGGGETQYF.

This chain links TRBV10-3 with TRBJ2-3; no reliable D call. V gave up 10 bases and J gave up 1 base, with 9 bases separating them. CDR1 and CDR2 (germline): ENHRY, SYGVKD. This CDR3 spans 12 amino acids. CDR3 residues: CATAGGTDTQYF. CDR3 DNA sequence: TGTGCCACAGCTGGGGGCACAGATACGCAGTATTTT.

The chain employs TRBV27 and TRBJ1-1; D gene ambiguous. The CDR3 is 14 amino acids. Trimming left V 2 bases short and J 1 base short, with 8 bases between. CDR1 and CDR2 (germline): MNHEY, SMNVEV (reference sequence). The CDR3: CASSLRQENTEAFF. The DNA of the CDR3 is TGTGCCAGCAGTTTACGGCAGGAGAACACTGAAGCTTTCTTT.

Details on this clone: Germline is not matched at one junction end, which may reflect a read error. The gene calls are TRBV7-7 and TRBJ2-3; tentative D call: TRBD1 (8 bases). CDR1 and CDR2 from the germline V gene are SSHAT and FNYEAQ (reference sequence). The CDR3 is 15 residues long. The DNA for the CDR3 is TGTGCTAGCAGCTTAACAGGGGGGGGCGCAGATACGCAGTATTTT. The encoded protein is CASSLTGGGADTQYF.

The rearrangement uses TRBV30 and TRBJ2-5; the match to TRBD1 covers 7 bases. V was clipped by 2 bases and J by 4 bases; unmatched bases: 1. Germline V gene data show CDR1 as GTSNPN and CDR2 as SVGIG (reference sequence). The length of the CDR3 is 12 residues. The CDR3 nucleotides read TGTGCCTGGAGTTCAGGGGGAGAGACCCAGTACTTC. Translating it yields CAWSSGGETQYF.

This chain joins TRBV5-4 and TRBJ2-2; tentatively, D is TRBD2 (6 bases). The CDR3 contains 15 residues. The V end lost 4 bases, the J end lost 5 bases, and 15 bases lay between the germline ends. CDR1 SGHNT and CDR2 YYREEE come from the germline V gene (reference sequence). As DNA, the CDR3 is TGTGCCAGCAGCATGAGCCGGGCGGGGACCGGGGAGCTGTTTTTT. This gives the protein CASSMSRAGTGELFF.

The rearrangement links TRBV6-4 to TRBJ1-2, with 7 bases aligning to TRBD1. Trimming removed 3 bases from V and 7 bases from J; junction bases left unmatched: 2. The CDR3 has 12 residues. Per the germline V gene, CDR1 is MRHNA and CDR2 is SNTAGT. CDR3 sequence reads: CASSEQGIGYTF. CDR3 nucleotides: TGTGCCAGCAGTGAACAGGGGATTGGCTACACCTTC.

CDR3 DNA sequence: TGTGCCAGCAGCCTACAGCACACTAGCGGAACCTACGAGCAGTACTTC. Its protein product is CASSLQHTSGTYEQYF. The V gene is TRBV7-2, the J gene TRBJ2-7; 8 nucleotides agree with TRBD2. The CDR3 contains 16 residues. The trim removed 5 bases at V and 2 bases at J, leaving 11 bases unmatched. Germline V CDR1 and CDR2: SGHTA, FQGNSA.

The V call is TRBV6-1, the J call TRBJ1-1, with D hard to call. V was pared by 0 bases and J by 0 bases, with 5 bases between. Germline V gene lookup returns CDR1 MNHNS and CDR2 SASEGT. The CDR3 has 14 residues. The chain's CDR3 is CASSEAGMNTEAFF. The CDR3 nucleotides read TGTGCCAGCAGTGAAGCAGGGATGAACACTGAAGCTTTCTTT.

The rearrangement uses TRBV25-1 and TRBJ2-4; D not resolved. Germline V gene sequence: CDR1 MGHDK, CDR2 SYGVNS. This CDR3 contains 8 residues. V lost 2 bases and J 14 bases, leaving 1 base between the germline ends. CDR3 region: CASSEKYF. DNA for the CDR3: TGTGCCAGCAGTGAAAAGTACTTC.